This T cell receptor beta chain was identified during a study of blood T cell repertoires in COVID-19. Whole-study context: The cDNA or gDNA used as material had been derived from T cells, B-cell-depleted T cells, or PBMCs.

This clone was counted a few times. Libraries were prepared by immunoSEQ multiplex PCR; TCRdb keeps only in-frame clonotypes and omits some of them. The profile covers tens of thousands of clones, with about four fifths appearing a single time and 47% taken by the ten largest. There are 16 residues in the CDR3. Trimming at V came to 2 bases and at J to 6 bases, leaving 7 bases not matched to a gene. The V gene's germline CDR1 is MNHEY and CDR2 SMNVEV (reference sequence). The TCR was taken from a human donor in a cohort sampled during active COVID-19. Sample: peripheral blood. The chain employs TRBV27 and TRBJ2-2, with 9 bases matching TRBD1. CDR3 loop: CASSLRGTGSAGELFF. The DNA for the CDR3 is TGTGCCAGCAGTTTAAGGGGGACAGGGTCAGCCGGGGAGCTGTTTTTT.